A selection of T cell receptor beta chains follows, all from one sample in a study of T cells in Graves' hyperthyroidism and ophthalmopathy. TCRdb processed the multiplex PCR reads anew with MiXCR; each CDR3 protein has one entry. The data contain about 710,000 distinct CDR3 sequences, 16% of them seen just once; the ten biggest clones take up over 7.5%. The sequencing input was blood. These receptors came from a man aged 18 to 29 with Graves' hyperthyroidism. CDR3s include the opening cysteine and the closing phenylalanine or tryptophan. D genes are given only for firm matches. Expanded clones are given a class, and other clones once, few, many or no size at all.

cdr3_nt cdr3_aa j_call v_call d_call clone_size
TGTGCCAGCAGTTATGGGACAGGGGGTAATTCTCCAATCGAGCAGTACTTC CASSYGTGGNSPIEQYF TRBJ2-7 TRBV6-7 TRBD1 many
TGTGCCAGTAGTATTCAACTAGCGGGATACAATGAGCAGTTCTTC CASSIQLAGYNEQFF TRBJ2-1 TRBV19 TRBD2 -
TGTGCCAGCAGTGAACGAAACGAGCAGTACTTC CASSERNEQYF TRBJ2-7 TRBV2 - -
TGTGCCAGCAGCCCGGTGGGGAAGGAGCAGTTCTTC CASSPVGKEQFF TRBJ2-1 TRBV28 - many
TGTGCCAGCAGTTACGGGTTAGCGGGACAAGAGACCCAGTACTTC CASSYGLAGQETQYF TRBJ2-5 TRBV6-1 TRBD2 many
TGTGCCAGCACCGCCCGAGAGGTAGCTAACTATGGCTACACCTTC CASTAREVANYGYTF TRBJ1-2 TRBV5-6 - few
TGTGCCAGCAGCGTAGCGGGACTAGCGCATGAGCAGTTCTTC CASSVAGLAHEQFF TRBJ2-1 TRBV9 TRBD2 few
TGTGCCAGCAGCCACAGGGGGCGGAATGAAAAACTGTTTTTT CASSHRGRNEKLFF TRBJ1-4 TRBV5-8 TRBD1 -
TGTGCCAGTAGTATATCGGCGCTACTAAACACTGAAGCTTTCTTT CASSISALLNTEAFF TRBJ1-1 TRBV19 - few
TGCAGTATAACAGGGGAGAGCTACGAGCAGTACTTC CSITGESYEQYF TRBJ2-7 TRBV20-1 TRBD1 -
TGCAGTGCTCCCTGGGGGACAGGTGAAGGGGAGCAGTACTTC CSAPWGTGEGEQYF TRBJ2-7 TRBV20-1 TRBD1 -
TGTGCCAGCAGCCAAATCACAGGGATGCACTATGGCTACACCTTC CASSQITGMHYGYTF TRBJ1-2 TRBV6-1 - -
TGCAGCGTTGGGGACGGGGGCGGAAGCAAACTGTTTTTT CSVGDGGGSKLFF TRBJ1-4 TRBV29-1 - few
TGTGCCAGCAGCCCCTGGACAGGCGGGGGCTATAGCAATCAGCCCCAGCATTTT CASSPWTGGGYSNQPQHF TRBJ1-5 TRBV2 TRBD1 many
TGCGCCAGCAGCGGCGGGACGGAAGGGGATACGCAGTATTTT CASSGGTEGDTQYF TRBJ2-3 TRBV5-1 - many
TGTGCCACGGCTACTAGCGGGAGGCTGTCTGAGGCCCAAGAGACCCAGTACTTC CATATSGRLSEAQETQYF TRBJ2-5 TRBV24-1 TRBD2 many
TGCAGCGTTGACGGCGGAGGGATTTGGGAGACCCAGTACTTC CSVDGGGIWETQYF TRBJ2-5 TRBV29-1 - few
TGTGCCAGCTCCTACGAACCGGGGCCTCAGCCCAAACTGTTTTTT CASSYEPGPQPKLFF TRBJ1-4 TRBV12-3/TRBV12-4 - many
TGTGCCAGCAGCTCCTTAGGCCTCGATACGCAGTATTTT CASSSLGLDTQYF TRBJ2-3 TRBV12-3/TRBV12-4 - few
TGTGCCAGCAGCTTACCAGGGGCCTATGGCTACACCTTC CASSLPGAYGYTF TRBJ1-2 TRBV7-9 - few
TGCAGTGCTAGAGAGACTAGCGGAGGCAATGAGCAGTTCTTC CSARETSGGNEQFF TRBJ2-1 TRBV20-1 TRBD2 many
TGCAGTGGAGGGTTAGCGGGAGGGGTCCAAGAGACCCAGTACTTC CSGGLAGGVQETQYF TRBJ2-5 TRBV20-1 TRBD2 -
TGTGCCAGCAGCATGGGGACGGCGGGTCCCCTCCAAGAGACCCAGTACTTC CASSMGTAGPLQETQYF TRBJ2-5 TRBV11-2 - many
TGCAGCGTTGAGTGCCCCGTTGTAGCGGGAGCTGACAATGAGCAGTTCTTC CSVECPVVAGADNEQFF TRBJ2-1 TRBV29-1 TRBD2 many
TGTGCCAGCAGCCAAGTAATCGGGAGGGGATACAATGAGCAGTTCTTC CASSQVIGRGYNEQFF TRBJ2-1 TRBV3-1 TRBD2 few
TGTGCCAGCAGTTTCTCGGTCCTACAGGGTCGAGAGACCCAGTACTTC CASSFSVLQGRETQYF TRBJ2-5 TRBV28 - many
TGCAGTGCTAGTCAGCGGGGCACTGAAAAACTGTTTTTT CSASQRGTEKLFF TRBJ1-4 TRBV20-1 - many
TGTGCCAGCAGTTACAGGGGGGCCCAAGAGACCCAGTACTTC CASSYRGAQETQYF TRBJ2-5 TRBV2 TRBD1 -
TGCAGTGCTAGAGATTGGCAGAGGGGAGGCACAGATACGCAGTATTTT CSARDWQRGGTDTQYF TRBJ2-3 TRBV20-1 - -
TGTGCCAACTCACCACCAAGGCGAAGCTCCTACGAGCAGTACTTC CANSPPRRSSYEQYF TRBJ2-7 TRBV18 - -
TGTGCCAGCAGAACGGACAGGGGCAAGAACACTGAAGCTTTCTTT CASRTDRGKNTEAFF TRBJ1-1 TRBV6-2/TRBV6-3 TRBD1 -
TGTGCCAGCAGTTTAGAGAGACAGGGGGCTCGGCAGCCCCAGCATTTT CASSLERQGARQPQHF TRBJ1-5 TRBV12-3/TRBV12-4 TRBD1 -
TGTGCCAGCAGAACAGGGTACAATGAGCAGTTCTTC CASRTGYNEQFF TRBJ2-1 TRBV28 - many
TGTGCCAGTAGTATTGGGCAGTATAATTCACCCCTCCACTTT CASSIGQYNSPLHF TRBJ1-6 TRBV19 - -
TGTGCCAGCCCCCCGCCGGCGGGACCCTACAATGAGCAGTTCTTC CASPPPAGPYNEQFF TRBJ2-1 TRBV7-9 - few
TGTGCCAGCAGCTTAATTCCGCGCAGCTCCGGGGAGCTGTTTTTT CASSLIPRSSGELFF TRBJ2-2 TRBV7-3 - many
TGCAGTGCTAGAGATAGCCTAGCGGGGACCACAGATACGCAGTATTTT CSARDSLAGTTDTQYF TRBJ2-3 TRBV20-1 TRBD2 many
TGTGCCATCAGTCCAGATAACTATGGCTACACCTTC CAISPDNYGYTF TRBJ1-2 TRBV10-3 - many
TGTGCTAGTGGTTTGGCGCCCTTAGCCGGAGGCCCCTACAATGAGCAGTTCTTC CASGLAPLAGGPYNEQFF TRBJ2-1 TRBV12-5 - many
TGTGCCAGCAGCTGGCCTGCCGGGGAGCTGTTTTTT CASSWPAGELFF TRBJ2-2 TRBV7-9 - -
TGTGCCAGCAGGCCACTAGCGGGAGGGCGGTACGAGCAGTACTTC CASRPLAGGRYEQYF TRBJ2-7 TRBV6-1 TRBD2 -
TGCAGCGTTCGACAGCTCTACGAGCAGTACTTC CSVRQLYEQYF TRBJ2-7 TRBV29-1 - -
TGCAGCCTACAGGGGCCAAACATTCAGTACTTC CSLQGPNIQYF TRBJ2-4 TRBV20-1 TRBD1 -
TGTGCCAGCAGTCCTCATGACAACGGACTAGCGGGAGTCACCGGGGAGCTGTTTTTT CASSPHDNGLAGVTGELFF TRBJ2-2 TRBV28 TRBD2 few
TGTGCCAGCAGTTTTGAAGGGTTCGGAGAGACCCAGTACTTC CASSFEGFGETQYF TRBJ2-5 TRBV28 - many
TGCAGTGCTAGAGATAAGTTCCCGAAACAAGAGACCCAGTACTTC CSARDKFPKQETQYF TRBJ2-5 TRBV20-1 - many
TGTGCCAGCAGCTTAGTAAGACTCAATGAGCAGTTCTTC CASSLVRLNEQFF TRBJ2-1 TRBV11-3 - many
TGCGCCAGCAGCTCGGGACTAGCGGGAGGGCGATATGAGCAGTTCTTC CASSSGLAGGRYEQFF TRBJ2-1 TRBV5-1 TRBD2 -
TGTGCCAGCAGCTATTCCGGTCTAGCGGGAGTGGAGTTCTTC CASSYSGLAGVEFF TRBJ2-1 TRBV14 TRBD2 -
TGTGCCAGCAGGCGAGGACAGGGGGCGCGAGCTTTCTTT CASRRGQGARAFF TRBJ1-1 TRBV6-2/TRBV6-3 TRBD1 many
TGTGCCAGCTCCCGAAGTCTAGGTGAGCAGTTCTTC CASSRSLGEQFF TRBJ2-1 TRBV9 - few
TGTGCCAGTAATCAAGGGGGGAGCAATCAGCCCCAGCATTTT CASNQGGSNQPQHF TRBJ1-5 TRBV19 - few
TGCAGTGCTAGAAACAGGGGGCCCCCCGTTTCCTACGAGCAGTACTTC CSARNRGPPVSYEQYF TRBJ2-7 TRBV20-1 TRBD1 few
TGCGCCAGCAGCCAAGTGGAGGGGGCGAAAGGCTACACCTTC CASSQVEGAKGYTF TRBJ1-2 TRBV4-1 TRBD1 once
TGTGCCACCAGTGATCTCGCGGGAAGCGGGGAGCTGTTTTTT CATSDLAGSGELFF TRBJ2-2 TRBV24-1 - few
TGTGCCACCAGTGATTTTCCCAGGGGTCATGAGCAGTTCTTC CATSDFPRGHEQFF TRBJ2-1 TRBV24-1 - many